This TCR beta chain was recorded in a study of blood T cell repertoires in COVID-19. Study summary: Collection of acute and convalescent COVID-19 samples took place in the United States, Italy and Spain. Nucleic acid was either cDNA or gDNA, and it came from T cells, B-cell-depleted T cells, or PBMCs.

Germline V gene data show CDR1 as SGHRS and CDR2 as YFSETQ. Trimming left V 3 bases short and J 0 bases short, with 20 bases between. The length of the CDR3 is 18 residues. This table comes from immunoSEQ multiplex PCR, and its TCRdb copy is limited to in-frame clones, with some not included. This sample has around 63,000 clones, with 85% to 90% found just once. The receptor comes from a woman of 80 years or more with active COVID-19. Specimen: peripheral blood. The V gene is TRBV5-1, the J gene TRBJ2-3; possibly TRBD2 for D (6 bases). DNA for the CDR3: TGCGCCAGCAGCTCCGAAGGTCGGGCGGGGACTAGCACAGATACGCAGTATTTT. Translated: CASSSEGRAGTSTDTQYF.